The clone carrying this T cell receptor beta chain came up many times. This sample stems from a study of regulatory T cells in long-lasting Graves disease. Study overall: Graves' cases, newly diagnosed, had used antithyroid drugs under 3 months.

Arm-PCR of CDR3 regions and iRepertoire HTBI primers were the basis on which TCR beta libraries were built. One entry per CDR3 protein results from TCRdb running MiXCR on the multiplex PCR reads. The sample carries approximately 230,000 distinct CDR3 sequences, approximately 20% recorded once. This CDR3 is 16 amino acids long. The germline V gene has CDR1 SGDLS and CDR2 YYNGEE. Losses at the gene ends were 1 base for V and 5 bases for J; bases not matched to a gene: 10. Time point: newly diagnosed GD, antithyroid drugs for less than 3 months. Generation of the TCR library employed RNA extracted from PBMCs.

The V and J genes are TRBV9 and TRBJ2-7; 9 positions match TRBD1. The source of this sequence is a female donor with Graves disease. Specimen: peripheral blood mononuclear cells (PBMCs), collected at new diagnosis, from a patient treated with antithyroid drugs. CDR3 nucleotides: TGTGCCAGCAGCGTATATCTAGGACAGGGGCTTGACGAGCAGTACTTC. Amino acid sequence: CASSVYLGQGLDEQYF. The entire variable domain, with the rest obtained from reference TRBV9 and TRBJ2-7, is as follows: DSGVTQTPKHLITATGQRVTLRCSPRSGDLSVYWYQQSLDQGLQFLIQYYNGEERAKGNILERFSAQQFPDLHSELNLSSLELGDSALYFCASSVYLGQGLDEQYFGPGTRLTVT.